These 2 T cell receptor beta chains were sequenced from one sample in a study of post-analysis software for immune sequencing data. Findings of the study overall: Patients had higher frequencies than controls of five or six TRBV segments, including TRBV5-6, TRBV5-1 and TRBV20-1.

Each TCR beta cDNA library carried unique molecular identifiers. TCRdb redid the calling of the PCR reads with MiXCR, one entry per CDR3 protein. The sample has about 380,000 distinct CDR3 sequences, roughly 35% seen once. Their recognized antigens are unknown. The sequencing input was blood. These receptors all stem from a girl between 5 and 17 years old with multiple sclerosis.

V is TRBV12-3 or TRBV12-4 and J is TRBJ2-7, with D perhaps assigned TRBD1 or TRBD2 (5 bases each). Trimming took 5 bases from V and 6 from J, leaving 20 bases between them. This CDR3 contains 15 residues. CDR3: CASSHGTTSWREQYF. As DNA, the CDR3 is TGTGCCAGCAGTCATGGGACCACTTCTTGGCGCGAGCAGTACTTC.

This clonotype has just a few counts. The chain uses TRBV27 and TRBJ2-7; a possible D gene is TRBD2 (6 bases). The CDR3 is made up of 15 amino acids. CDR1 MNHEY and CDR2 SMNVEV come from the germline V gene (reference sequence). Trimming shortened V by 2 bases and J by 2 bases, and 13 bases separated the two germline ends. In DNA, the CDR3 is TGTGCCAGCAGTTTAGGGGGGACGCTCACCTACGAGCAGTACTTC. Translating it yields CASSLGGTLTYEQYF.